This record covers a single T cell receptor (beta chain). What it recognizes is unknown. The sample originates from a study of Ad26.COV2.S vaccination and SARS-CoV-2 variants. General study findings and limits: Substantial response breadth was reportedly seen for spike-specific CD8+ and CD4+ T cells after vaccination. Recipients given vaccine exceeded placebo recipients in spike-specific TCR breadth.

Treatment: some 19 received Ad26.COV2.S at low or high dose, single or two shots; five or six received placebo; per-sample allocation not given. All samples were drawn on day 63, counting from the first vaccine or placebo injection. An 18-55-year-old adult in Boston served as donor. Assay used: immunoSEQ multiplex PCR; TCRdb lists only in-frame clones, some missing. The sample gives around 250,000 clones, roughly 89% of which show up once; less than 3% is in the top ten. The source was peripheral blood, collected in a trial of Ad26.COV2.S vaccine versus placebo. This sequence was found in a person between 18 and 59 years old who received the Ad26.COV2.S COVID-19 vaccine or a placebo.

CDR3 region: CASSLPPAEKLFF. The CDR3 DNA is TGTGCCAGCAGCTTGCCCCCCGCTGAAAAACTGTTTTTT. The chain combines TRBV5-5 with TRBJ1-4; no clear D gene. The CDR3 has 13 residues. CDR1 is SGHKS and CDR2 is YYEKEE in the germline V gene (reference sequence). V shed 1 base and J shed 7 bases, with 8 bases lying between them.